The clone carrying this TCR beta chain has ten or more counts. What it binds is unknown. Individual cDNA molecules received unique molecular identifiers. TCRdb called the 5' RACE reads again in MiXCR, with one record for every CDR3 protein. In the table there are approximately 26,000 distinct CDR3 sequences, about 5.1% of which are singletons. This record belongs to a study of early T cells in non-severe SARS-CoV-2 infection. Study background: Chains stayed unpaired after sequencing of bulk RNA from unsorted whole blood.

Study-level points and caveats: Private and CD4 specificities were missed by VDJdb matching, which favored anti-spike CD8 responses.

Trimming removed 0 bases from V and 3 bases from J, with 10 bases in between. Germline V gene lookup returns CDR1 SGHDT and CDR2 YYEEEE. This CDR3 comprises 14 residues. What was sequenced was whole blood. V and J are TRBV5-6 and TRBJ2-7, with D perhaps assigned TRBD1 or TRBD2 (6 bases each). The sequence was obtained from an adult who was a healthcare worker with PCR-confirmed SARS-CoV-2 infection or an uninfected control (not recorded which). The CDR3 spells CASSLEQGLYEQYF. CDR3 nucleotide sequence: TGTGCCAGCAGCTTGGAACAGGGACTCTACGAGCAGTACTTC.